A selection of T cell receptor beta chains follows, all from one sample in a study of blood T cells in healthy people across ages. TCRdb recomputed calls from the 5' RACE reads with MiXCR, one row per CDR3 protein. The sample carries 850,000 to 1,300,000 distinct CDR3 sequences, around 45% recorded once. Sequencing was done on a sample of blood. Receptors originate from a woman aged 55-75 years in good health. The CDR3 runs from the conserved cysteine through the conserved F or W. Fields, in order: D gene, V gene, J gene, clone size, CDR3 DNA, CDR3 protein. A D gene is named only where the DNA matches it firmly. Size values are once, few and many counts, or a class for expanded clones, and some rows have none.

>-|TRBV15|TRBJ2-7|few
TGTGCCACCAGCCGACAGACAGGCTACGAGCAGTACTTC
CATSRQTGYEQYF
>-|TRBV30|TRBJ2-7|-
TGTGCCGGGGGAGTCGACTCCTCCTACGAGCAGTACTTC
CAGGVDSSYEQYF
>TRBD2|TRBV6-2/TRBV6-3|TRBJ2-2|-
TGTGCCAGCAGTTGGACGGACAGGCTAGCGGGAGGGTCCGGGGAGCTGTTTTTT
CASSWTDRLAGGSGELFF
>-|TRBV12-3/TRBV12-4|TRBJ2-3|-
TGTGCCAGCAGTCCCCCCATCAGGGGAACAGATACGCAGTATTTT
CASSPPIRGTDTQYF
>TRBD1|TRBV2|TRBJ1-5|-
TGTGCCAGCAGTGCAGGGGGCGGCAGTCAGCCCCAGCATTTT
CASSAGGGSQPQHF
>-|TRBV28|TRBJ2-7|-
TGTGCCAGCAGTCCAAGCGGTTACGGTAACGAGCAGTACTTC
CASSPSGYGNEQYF
>TRBD1|TRBV24-1|TRBJ2-3|-
TGTGCCACCAGTGATTTGCAACGCGACAGGGGCAAGGGGGTTACGCAGTATTTT
CATSDLQRDRGKGVTQYF
>-|TRBV6-6|TRBJ2-7|few
TGTGCCAGCAGCCCCCTCCCGGGACGAGCGGAGAACTACGAGCAGTACTTC
CASSPLPGRAENYEQYF
>TRBD2|TRBV12-3/TRBV12-4|TRBJ2-1|-
TGTGCCAGCAAGACTAGCGGGAGAGGAAATGAGCAGTTCTTC
CASKTSGRGNEQFF
>TRBD2|TRBV28|TRBJ2-4|few
TGTGCCAGCAGTTCGCCCGGGACTACCAACATTCAGTACTTC
CASSSPGTTNIQYF
>-|TRBV27|TRBJ2-6|-
TGTGCCAGCAGTCCCATAGCGGCTGGGGCCGACGTCCTGACTTTC
CASSPIAAGADVLTF
>TRBD2|TRBV27|TRBJ2-5|few
TGTGCCAGCCACGCCGGGGACTATCAAGAGACCCAGTACTTC
CASHAGDYQETQYF
>-|TRBV30|TRBJ1-2|-
TGTGCCCGCGGCGCAGGGGAGCATGGCTACACCTTC
CARGAGEHGYTF
>TRBD1|TRBV28|TRBJ2-5|few
TGTGCCACTGGACAGGGGGGAGAGACCCAGTACTTC
CATGQGGETQYF
>-|TRBV20-1|TRBJ2-7|-
TGCAGTGCTAGAGATCCGAGGGGAAGCTCCTACGAGCAGTACTTC
CSARDPRGSSYEQYF
>-|TRBV11-3|TRBJ2-1|-
TGTGCCAGCAGTTACCATGCGAGCGGCAACGAGCAGTTCTTC
CASSYHASGNEQFF
>-|TRBV6-1|TRBJ2-5|-
TGTGCCAGCAGTGCCCCAGAGCGAGGGGAGACCCAGTACTTC
CASSAPERGETQYF
>-|TRBV10-3|TRBJ2-7|-
TGTGCCACCAGGGCCGAGGCACAACACGAGCAGTACTTC
CATRAEAQHEQYF
>-|TRBV20-1|TRBJ1-4|-
TGCAGTGCTCTTATCAGGTCTTTCGGTGAAAAACTGTTTTTT
CSALIRSFGEKLFF
>-|TRBV20-1|TRBJ1-2|-
TGCAGTGCTAGAGATAGGGGGAGGGGCTACACCTTC
CSARDRGRGYTF
>-|TRBV15|TRBJ2-1|-
TGTGCCACCAGCAGAGACACCCCCACTGACAATGAGCAGTTCTTC
CATSRDTPTDNEQFF
>-|TRBV6-1|TRBJ2-5|-
TGTGCCAGCAGTCCAGTCAGTCGCGGGGAGTACCAAGAGACCCAGTACTTC
CASSPVSRGEYQETQYF
>-|TRBV11-1|TRBJ2-1|-
TGTGCCAGCAGCGAGGCCCACAACAATGAGCAGTTCTTC
CASSEAHNNEQFF
>TRBD2|TRBV20-1|TRBJ2-7|few
TGCAGTGCTAACCCAAAGAGCGGGAGCTCCTACGAGCAGTACTTC
CSANPKSGSSYEQYF
>TRBD2|TRBV2|TRBJ2-1|few
TGTGCCAGCAGTGATGGTTTAGCGGGAGTGAATGAGCAGTTCTTC
CASSDGLAGVNEQFF
>-|TRBV18|TRBJ2-7|-
TGTGCCAGCTCGCCAACCCGGACAGTTGCCTACGAGCAGTACTTC
CASSPTRTVAYEQYF
>-|TRBV10-3|TRBJ1-3|once
TGTGCCACCTCAGGCCCGGGACGGAACACCATATATTTT
CATSGPGRNTIYF
>-|TRBV2|TRBJ1-2|few
TGTGCCGGCGCCCCGGACGTGGGCGGCTACACCTTC
CAGAPDVGGYTF
>-|TRBV20-1|TRBJ2-7|once
TGCAGTGCGACCGGGGGACGGTTGACCTACGAGCAGTACTTC
CSATGGRLTYEQYF
>-|TRBV10-3|TRBJ1-1|-
TGTGCCATCAGTGAGAGGCAGGGCTACACTGAAGCTTTCTTT
CAISERQGYTEAFF
>-|TRBV7-9|TRBJ1-5|-
TGCGCCAGCGACGGGCAGGGGCGGCAGCCCCAGCATTTT
CASDGQGRQPQHF
>-|TRBV5-4|TRBJ1-2|-
TGTGCCAGCAGCCCCGCTAGGGGGTTGGCTAACTATGGCTACACCTTC
CASSPARGLANYGYTF
>TRBD1|TRBV20-1|TRBJ2-7|-
TGCAGTGCGAGAACTCGGGACAGGACCTACGAGCAGTACTTC
CSARTRDRTYEQYF
>-|TRBV5-5|TRBJ2-3|-
TGTGCCAGCAGCTTGACGCCCGCTGCTAGCACAGATACGCAGTATTTT
CASSLTPAASTDTQYF
>-|TRBV5-1|TRBJ2-6|-
TGCGCCAGCAGCTTGAGGCCCGGGCCCAGCTCTGGGGCCAACGTCCTGACTTTC
CASSLRPGPSSGANVLTF
>TRBD1|TRBV20-1|TRBJ1-5|-
TGCAGTGCTACAAAGCCGGGACAGGACAATCAGCCCCAGCATTTT
CSATKPGQDNQPQHF
>TRBD2|TRBV29-1|TRBJ2-1|-
TGCAGCGTTGCACCTGGGGCGGGAGTTTCTCACAATGAGCAGTTCTTC
CSVAPGAGVSHNEQFF
>-|TRBV20-1|TRBJ2-3|once
TGCAGTGCTAGTTCGACTAACACAGATACGCAGTATTTT
CSASSTNTDTQYF
>-|TRBV4-1|TRBJ2-1|-
TGCGCCAGCAGCCAAGAACCGGAATACAATGAGCAGTTCTTC
CASSQEPEYNEQFF
>TRBD1|TRBV6-6|TRBJ2-7|-
TGTGCCAGCACCCGGGACAGCCGTAACTACGAGCAGTACTTC
CASTRDSRNYEQYF
>TRBD1|TRBV5-1|TRBJ2-7|-
TGCGCCAGCAACTTCACGGCCGGGACAGGGTCCCTCGAGCAGTACTTC
CASNFTAGTGSLEQYF
>TRBD1|TRBV20-1|TRBJ1-5|-
TGCAGTGCTAAGCGACAGGGGACCATTAATCAGCCCCAGCATTTT
CSAKRQGTINQPQHF
>-|TRBV7-9|TRBJ2-1|few
TGTGCCAGCAGCACGGGACCTCGGAGAGGTGAGCAGTTCTTC
CASSTGPRRGEQFF
>TRBD2|TRBV5-1|TRBJ2-1|many
TGCGCCAGCAGCTTGCAGGAGGCTAGCGGGGTCTATGAGCAGTTCTTC
CASSLQEASGVYEQFF
>TRBD2|TRBV20-1|TRBJ2-5|-
TGCAGTGCTAGAGGTTCGCCTAGCGGGCTTACCCCGTACTTC
CSARGSPSGLTPYF
>-|TRBV25-1|TRBJ2-7|-
TGTGCCAGCAGTGACTCAGGGTACGTCTACGAGCAGTACTTC
CASSDSGYVYEQYF